This TCR beta chain is from a study of Graves' ophthalmopathy and Graves' hyperthyroidism. Turning to the study itself: Peripheral blood was obtained at first diagnosis, ahead of any treatment. Study observations and caveats: Most expanded clonotypes from thyroid (those above 0.001 frequency) were also found in blood.

Each donor who had ophthalmopathy showed moderate-to-severe activity, a CAS of ≥3, a NOSPECS of ≥4, and a duration under 3 months. Amplifying from RNA transcripts, the study obtained TCR beta CDR3 regions. HTBI-primed first-round RT-PCR preceded second-round multiplex PCR. MiXCR was run by TCRdb on the multiplex PCR reads, yielding one entry per CDR3 protein. In the table there are about 700,000 distinct CDR3 sequences, 35% to 45% of which are singletons. V shed 2 bases and J shed 0 bases, with 7 bases lying between them. This CDR3 spans 13 amino acids. Germline lookup yields CDR1 SQVTM and CDR2 ANQGSEA. Regarding this clonotype: Antigen: not known.

The chain carries TRBV29-1 and TRBJ1-1, with D tentatively TRBD1 (5 bases). The origin of this receptor is an adult man with Graves' ophthalmopathy. Sequenced sample: peripheral blood. The CDR3 coding sequence is TGCAGCGTTGAAAAGGGGATGAACACTGAAGCTTTCTTT. This encodes CSVEKGMNTEAFF.